Listed below are T cell receptor beta chains from one sample, sequenced in a study of siplizumab effects on memory and regulatory T cells. Using immunoSEQ multiplex PCR, the repertoire was profiled, and TCRdb retains in-frame clones only, with some absent. The repertoire holds about 97,000 clones, with more than 85% as singletons. Sequenced material: CD4+ T cells sorted from blood. These receptors all stem from a human donor in good health. CDR3s include the opening cysteine and the closing phenylalanine or tryptophan. D genes are given only for firm matches. Clone size is given for some rows only: seen once, a few or many times, or a class if the clone is expanded.

clone_size	d_call	v_call	j_call	cdr3_aa	cdr3_nt
.	.	TRBV18	TRBJ2-5	CASSRGLQETQYF	TGTGCCAGCTCACGGGGCCTTCAAGAGACCCAGTACTTC
.	TRBD1	TRBV11-2	TRBJ2-1	CASSLRSRGQGEQFF	TGTGCCAGCAGCTTAAGGTCAAGGGGGCAGGGTGAGCAGTTCTTC
.	.	TRBV5-1	TRBJ2-7	CASSLVGGEYEQYF	TGCGCCAGCAGCTTGGTAGGAGGGGAGTACGAGCAGTACTTC
.	TRBD2	TRBV6-1	TRBJ2-1	CASLIREGGNEQFF	TGTGCCAGCCTAATTCGGGAGGGCGGAAATGAGCAGTTCTTC
once	.	TRBV18	TRBJ2-7	CASSPQTPLESYEQYF	TGTGCCAGCTCACCTCAAACACCCTTGGAGAGCTACGAGCAGTACTTC
.	.	TRBV28	TRBJ2-7	CASRGDWESYEQYF	TGTGCCAGCAGGGGGGACTGGGAAAGCTACGAGCAGTACTTC
.	.	TRBV4-1	TRBJ1-1	CASGFWNTEAFF	TGCGCCAGCGGCTTTTGGAACACTGAAGCTTTCTTT
.	.	TRBV28	TRBJ2-6	CASSASVTPGANVLTF	TGTGCCAGCAGTGCAAGTGTGACGCCTGGGGCCAACGTCCTGACTTTC
.	.	TRBV7-3	TRBJ2-5	CASSRDRQETQYF	TGTGCCAGCAGCCGCGACAGACAAGAGACCCAGTACTTC
once	.	TRBV28	TRBJ2-4	CASGEPAKNIQYF	TGTGCCAGCGGCGAGCCAGCCAAAAACATTCAGTACTTC
.	.	TRBV29-1	TRBJ2-1	CSVGPPGNEQFF	TGCAGCGTCGGACCCCCAGGCAATGAGCAGTTCTTC
.	TRBD1	TRBV19	TRBJ1-5	CASSIAGGNQPQHF	TGTGCCAGTAGTATAGCAGGGGGAAATCAGCCCCAGCATTTT
.	TRBD1	TRBV2	TRBJ1-1	CASSDPGQANTEAFF	TGTGCCAGCAGTGACCCCGGACAGGCGAACACTGAAGCTTTCTTT
.	.	TRBV5-6	TRBJ1-2	CASSLGQANYGYTF	TGTGCCAGCAGCTTGGGGCAGGCTAACTATGGCTACACCTTC
.	TRBD1	TRBV5-6	TRBJ2-7	CASKRQGGSYEQYF	TGTGCCAGCAAAAGACAGGGGGGCTCCTACGAGCAGTACTTC
.	.	TRBV28	TRBJ2-3	CASSLPGALSTDTQYF	TGTGCCAGCAGTTTACCCGGGGCCCTCTCCACAGATACGCAGTATTTT
.	.	TRBV11-2	TRBJ2-3	CASSLGLLGTQYF	TGTGCCAGCAGCTTAGGTTTATTAGGTACGCAGTATTTT